This T cell receptor beta chain was obtained from a study of T-cell memory formation after mild COVID-19. This clonotype was counted only a few times. The CDR3 has 19 residues. CDR1 and CDR2 (germline): SGDLS, YYNGEE. With 3 bases clipped from V and 4 bases from J, the junction kept 20 bases outside the gene matches. TCRdb re-analysed the 5' RACE reads in MiXCR, keeping a single row per CDR3 protein. Among around 200,000 distinct CDR3 sequences listed, about 22% were seen once. This rearrangement joins TRBV9 to TRBJ1-1, with TRBD1 matching 8 bases. The TCR sequence derives from an adult woman who had mild COVID-19 (a few samples of this study predate the infection). Cell type and time point are not known. The sequencing input was PBMCs or a T cell subset sorted from them (not recorded which). CDR3 amino acids: CASSEPPRQGAGSGTEAFF. CDR3 nucleotide sequence: TGTGCCAGCAGCGAGCCCCCTCGGCAGGGGGCAGGTAGCGGCACTGAAGCTTTCTTT.